The sequence of this T cell receptor (beta chain) was determined in a study of T cell responses to AZD1222 COVID-19 vaccine. Only in-frame clones appear in the TCRdb table, and some are missing; sequencing was by immunoSEQ multiplex PCR. In the table there are around 150,000 clones, just under 95% of which are singletons. General study results and limits: At 160-218 and 743-854, vaccine-associated CD4 TCRs were dominant, and they spanned spike. Unmutated variant regions reportedly attract nearly half of all spike-specific TCRs. Clonal diversity was possibly underestimated; the donors were predominantly white British and more often female.

Comments on this clone: Its antigen is not known.

This clonotype was sampled from an adult who received the AZD1222 COVID-19 vaccine. Sequenced material: peripheral blood, taken 28 days after the second AZD1222 dose.

CDR3 DNA sequence: TGTGCCAGTAGTATAGCAGGCAGGGGGTATTCACCCCTCCACTTT. Translation gives CASSIAGRGYSPLHF. This chain connects TRBV19 to TRBJ1-6; 7 positions agree with TRBD1. J lost 8 bases, V lost 1 base, and 5 bases had no gene match. The germline CDR1 and CDR2 sequences are LNHDA and SQIVND (reference sequence). This CDR3 region has 15 residues.